Here is one T cell receptor beta chain with its context. Antigen specificity is unknown. Data came from immunoSEQ multiplex PCR; TCRdb stores just in-frame clones and leaves some out. Seen here are about 680,000 clones, roughly 94% observed once, and the top ten hold about a quarter. This entry is derived from a study of shared clonotypes between healthy human individuals. Study-wide points: What naive subsets generally showed was a larger estimated richness than memory subsets showed.

Positively selected for CCR7, the CD45RO-negative cells used as naive CD8 cells excluded terminally differentiated effector memory CD45RA+ cells. Caucasian adults residing in Nashville, Tennessee made up all the donors. Germline CDR1 reads SNHLY; CDR2 reads FYNNEI. Trimming took 6 bases from V and 0 from J, leaving 12 bases between them. This CDR3 region has 15 residues. Sequencing was carried out using naive CD8+ T cells sorted from blood. The genes are TRBV2 and TRBJ2-1; D uncertain. This sequence originates from a man aged 25-45 years in good health. DNA for the CDR3: TGTGCCAGCAGGGTACCCTCGAGCTCCTACAATGAGCAGTTCTTC. Protein sequence: CASRVPSSSYNEQFF.